The entry below gives a single T cell receptor beta chain sequence along with its context. Its matching antigen is unknown. The sample belongs to a study of T cells after yellow fever vaccination. Study background: Preparing low-cell-number fractions relied on SMART-Seq v4 Ultra Low Input. Whole-study results and caveats: Weaker overall was a secondary response that nonetheless peaked faster, on day 5 versus 15.

The TCR cDNA carried a universal primer site and UMIs from 5'RACE template switching. TCRdb recomputed calls from the 5' RACE reads with MiXCR, one row per CDR3 protein. The profile shows 620,000 or so distinct CDR3 sequences, about 12% of them singletons. The receptor was isolated from a young man who received the YFV17D yellow fever vaccine. The source material was PBMCs, sampled on the day of the yellow fever booster vaccination.

The CDR3 reads CASSLARAGVGTDTQYF. CDR3 bases: TGTGCCAGCAGCTTAGCGCGGGCGGGAGTAGGCACAGATACGCAGTATTTT. The rearrangement links TRBV7-2 to TRBJ2-3; 7 positions agree with TRBD2. The V and J ends lost 0 bases and 1 base, in that order; junction bases with no gene match: 7. Germline V gene lookup returns CDR1 SGHTA and CDR2 FQGNSA. The CDR3 loop spans 17 amino acids.